This TCR beta chain emerged from a study of cytomegalovirus exposure and HLA in healthy donors (dated by TCRdb to the late 2010s). Study-wide context: An earlier analysis of 550 to 700 of the donors reported approximately 270 Gb of sequence data and some 120 million unique TCR beta sequences from some 180 million T cells. Of the approximately 400 genotyped donors, approximately 80% were placed in the genetic ancestry cluster associated with self-reported Caucasian donors. The study aimed to test whether signatures of past pathogen exposure could be identified by cataloging public T cell receptors. An earlier analysis of fewer than 750 of the donors used high-throughput TCR beta sequencing to judge whether each TCR beta V gene segment behaved as functional or pseudogenic. All discovery cohort repertoires had been generated using a single sequencing platform. Both class I and class II loci were covered by HLA typing, at four-digit resolution. On average, around 240,000 unique TCR beta nucleotide sequences were sequenced per donor among a few hundred genotyped donors of the cohort, with approximately 18% of those sequences being non-productive. Genome-wide SNP genotypes for about 55% of the 666 donors were used in a later genetic analysis, which treated that subset as a discovery cohort. Donor age, sex, ethnicity and CMV serostatus were collected together with the repertoire data. A later analysis re-analyzed previously published TCR beta repertoires from about 600 donors and added high-resolution HLA genotyping to study TCR occurrence patterns. Typing coverage varied by locus: roughly 629-640 donors for A, B, C, DRB1 and DQB1; 500 to 550 for DQA1; more than 600 for DPA1; 450 to 480 for DPB1. Roughly five DR-DQ haplotypes were handled as single units for association and clustering because linkage in the cohort was strong. The T cell repertoires of 700 or so subjects were profiled by immunosequencing and related to cytomegalovirus serostatus. Roughly 300 gigabases of sequencing data and about 92 million unique TCR sequences made up an early release that covered approximately 650 HLA-typed donors. The later analysis used no new phenotypic data to find candidate immune exposures, relying instead on TCR beta sequences and their occurrence across donors. Besides the first cohort of 666 subjects, a separate validation cohort made up of 90 to 150 different subjects was used. To predict cytomegalovirus infection status, the study brought together high-throughput TCR immunosequencing, statistical association of individual TCRs with disease status, and machine learning.

The study at large found these results: In a later genetic analysis, a missense DCLRE1C variant was associated with V-gene and J-gene trimming of TCR beta chains, and the association was replicated in an independent cohort. In this cohort, only TCR beta chains were sequenced, and detectable features were limited by the absence of alpha or paired-chain data. The classifier was reported to diagnose cytomegalovirus status with high specificity and sensitivity in both the original cohort and the validation cohort. A later analysis found that most CMV-associated TCR beta chains appeared HLA-restricted, with HLA associations seemingly driven largely by CMV exposure. A cluster of highly shared sequence variants was judged likely to be a technical artifact of the sequencing pipeline. Over 15 rarely observed V segments, including chromosome 9 orphons, were excluded from the earlier analysis of approximately 500 of the donors because counts were too low. Correlated functional status among segregating V segments might reflect linkage disequilibrium, but an unknown experimental factor could not be ruled out. Most TCR sequences were seen in very few donors, while some public TCRs were found in many individuals. In vitro tests confirmed that a few of the cytomegalovirus-associated TCR beta chains recognize cytomegalovirus antigens. In a later analysis, several top co-occurrence clusters were reported to appear linked to parvovirus B19, influenza, CMV and Epstein-Barr virus. A later genetic analysis reported fewer N-insertions in productive TCRs among donors in an Asian-associated ancestry cluster than the approximately 670-donor mean. A further reported finding was that TCR beta sequences accurately predicted the HLA-A and HLA-B alleles for most subjects in the first cohort. For the cohort, immune exposure information was limited to CMV serostatus. When HLA alleles, especially DR and DQ, strongly co-occurred, TCR associations were difficult to assign to individual alleles. An earlier analysis of some 590 of the donors showed that most TCR beta V segments appeared in productive rearrangements either about 87% or about 30% of the time, which broadly matched IMGT annotations. The presence/absence analyses assumed that sequencing depth was roughly uniform across donors, and that assumption may not be true. Because HLA typing was unavailable for some donors at each locus, only the typed subset was used in association tests. Some IMGT-functional V segments, including TRBV6-2 and TRBV6-3, could not be told apart with the 87-base-pair reads, so those segments were excluded. A later analysis found that HLA-associated TCR beta chains were more clonally expanded and had lower generation probabilities than equally common non-associated chains. A later analysis associated about 17,000 TCR beta sequences with specific HLA alleles at a false discovery rate of 0.05. In a later analysis, TCR association rates were found to vary across HLA loci, with the most associated TCRs seen for DRB1 alleles and the fewest for HLA-C alleles. It was suggested by the authors that the approach could potentially be generalized to other disease states and immunological phenotypes. The study gave a list of about 160 TCR beta chains associated with cytomegalovirus.

With respect to this clone: Its antigen remains undetermined. Sequence at one end of the junction differs from germline and may be a read error.

CDR1 and CDR2 are read off the germline V gene as MGHRA and YSYEKL. The CDR3 contains 15 residues, cysteine and phenylalanine counted. The only DNA kept is the CDR3, 45 bases in frame from the first base. The cohort was made up of around 720 healthy bone marrow donors. All cohort members were sampled while nominally healthy, although unrecorded immune exposures were likely present. The donor was CMV seronegative and was included in the group of a few hundred seronegative cohort members. A peripheral blood sample was collected from each donor, and TCR beta sequencing was performed on peripheral blood mononuclear cells. Genomic DNA was extracted from the blood cell samples with the Qiagen DNeasy Blood Extraction Kit. Receptors were amplified or captured by the immunoSEQ multiplex PCR assay. For the multiplex PCR, a mixture combining 60 forward primers for TCR Vbeta segments and 13 reverse primers for TCR Jbeta segments was used. The CDR3 region of rearranged TCR beta genes was amplified from genomic DNA by a multiplex PCR assay. The Illumina HiSeq System was used to sequence the amplified TCR beta libraries as 87-base-pair reads. The study's own analysis went as follows. Across the 666 repertoires, a later analysis counted 78 million or so unique TCR beta chains, roughly 11 million of which were shared by at least two donors. Raw reads were error-corrected and collapsed into unique sequences with a nearest-neighbor algorithm that merged closely related sequences to remove PCR and sequencing errors. To assign V, D and J gene segments, CDR3 sequences were aligned to IMGT reference sequences. For a sequence to be retained, a match of at least six nucleotides was required to both a V gene segment and a J gene segment. A rearrangement counted as productive if the CDR3 had no stop codons and remained in frame with V and J, and every other rearrangement counted as non-productive. Following IMGT convention, CDR3 was defined as the stretch from the second conserved V-encoded cysteine to the conserved J-encoded phenylalanine. The earlier analysis of about 590 of the donors excluded sequences that lacked an unambiguous match to a single V gene segment. In an earlier analysis of approximately 500 of the donors, a V segment was called functional when productive rearrangements were above 56.7%, and segregating when the standard deviation between donors exceeded 5%. A statistical classification framework was developed to diagnose cytomegalovirus status using the catalog of TCR beta chain sequences. V and J gene assignment, in a later analysis, came from comparing TCR nucleotide sequences with IMGT/GENE-DB human TR gene sequences. The TCRdist pipeline was used in a later analysis to assign CDR3 sequences and most-parsimonious VDJ recombination scenarios. In a later analysis, each TCR beta chain was defined by its CDR3 amino acid sequence together with its V-gene family, and reads without a unique V-gene family were excluded. A later analysis removed 592 highly shared, low-generation-probability nucleotide sequences to deal with suspected cross-contamination and a sequencing artifact. In a later analysis, a clonal expansion index for each public chain was calculated from normalized within-repertoire ranks of inferred template counts. A later analysis computed generation probabilities with a VDJ recombination model fitted to out-of-frame rearrangements, and checked the results against IGoR. In a later analysis, hypergeometric tests were used to score TCR-TCR, TCR-HLA and TCR-CMV co-occurrence, with a repertoire-size bias correction applied to TCR pairs. To estimate false discovery rates, a later analysis permuted the HLA or CMV assignments 20 times. In a later analysis, co-occurring TCRs were grouped with DBSCAN, and TCRdist sequence similarity was added when clustering was performed within HLA-allele-positive subsets. Co-occurrence clustering excluded repertoires with fewer than 30,000 or more than 120,000 public chains, plus five with anomalous nucleotide sharing. Here the immuneACCESS table is served through TCRdb, limited to in-frame sequences with V and J called. Missing clones are a known gap in these copies; in checked studies unresolved V genes cover under half, and the rest lacks a known reason. V, J and clone size derive from that table, while D and trimming were established from the DNA sequence. This sample lists hundreds of thousands of clones; 70% to 90% were detected once. The leading ten clones occupy around 0.23% of the sample.

The receptor comes from a girl between 2 and 10 years old in good health and CMV-seronegative. The V and J segments used are TRBV4-1 and TRBJ2-7, and perhaps TRBD2 as D gene, on 5 matching bases. Sequencing input: PBMCs. The CDR3 reads as follows: CASSQDVAGPYEQYF. The nucleotides read TGCGCCAGCAGTCAAGATGTGGCGGGCCCCTACGAGCAGTACTTC.